This T cell receptor (beta chain) was sequenced during a study of blood T cell repertoires in COVID-19. Using immunoSEQ multiplex PCR, the repertoire was profiled, and TCRdb retains in-frame clones only, with some absent. The sample includes 320,000 or so clones, about 88% of them seen just once. Trimming at V came to 2 bases and at J to 0 bases, leaving 0 bases not matched to a gene. CDR3 length equals 15 residues. CDR1 LGHDT and CDR2 YNNKEL come from the germline V gene (reference sequence). This TCR came from a woman in her 30s who had recovered from COVID-19. The chain is built from TRBV3-1 (or the pseudogene TRBV3-2) and TRBJ1-4; 7 bases map to TRBD1. Material for sequencing was PBMCs or T cells enriched from blood (not recorded which). The CDR3 region is CASSQTGATNEKLFF. CDR3 DNA sequence: TGTGCCAGCAGCCAAACAGGGGCAACTAATGAAAAACTGTTTTTT.